This T cell receptor (beta chain) was sequenced in a study of cytomegalovirus exposure and HLA in healthy donors (dated by TCRdb to about 2017). A note on the overall study: According to an earlier analysis of 587 of the donors, 150 million to 200 million T cells yielded over 90 million unique TCR beta sequences and 276 Gb of sequence data. Genome-wide SNP genotypes for about three fifths of the 666 donors were used in a later genetic analysis, which treated that subset as a discovery cohort. Alongside the repertoire data, information on donor age, sex, ethnicity and CMV serostatus was compiled. HLA typing covered class I and class II loci at four-digit resolution. Around 330 gigabases of sequencing data and around 85 million unique TCR sequences made up an early release that covered about 640 HLA-typed donors. High-throughput TCR immunosequencing, statistical association of individual TCRs with disease status, and machine learning were combined to predict cytomegalovirus infection status. All discovery cohort repertoires had been generated on a single sequencing platform. Among the roughly 430 genotyped donors, about 83% belonged to the genetic ancestry cluster associated with self-reported Caucasian donors. An earlier analysis of approximately 630 of the donors applied high-throughput TCR beta sequencing to assess whether each TCR beta V gene segment acted as functional or pseudogenic. The study aimed to test whether signatures of past pathogen exposure could be identified by cataloging public T cell receptors. Among 300 to 450 genotyped donors of the cohort, an average of around 240,000 unique TCR beta nucleotide sequences were sequenced per donor, roughly 20% of them non-productive. Typing coverage differed by locus: A, B, C, DRB1 and DQB1 were typed in about 620-630 donors, DQA1 in about 500, DPA1 in roughly 590, and DPB1 in approximately 450. Along with the roughly 700-subject first cohort, a separate validation cohort of over 90 different subjects was used. The study used immunosequencing to profile the T cell repertoires of approximately 690 subjects and linked those repertoires to cytomegalovirus serostatus. A few DR-DQ haplotypes were treated as single units for association and clustering because of strong linkage in the cohort. Rather than using new phenotypic data, the later analysis identified candidate immune exposures from TCR beta sequences and from how often those sequences occurred across donors. In a later analysis, previously published TCR beta repertoires from hundreds of donors were re-analyzed and high-resolution HLA genotyping was added so that TCR occurrence patterns could be studied. What the research found in general, with its limitations: Some IMGT-functional V segments, including TRBV6-2 and TRBV6-3, could not be distinguished by the 87-base-pair reads and were therefore excluded. In a later analysis, several top co-occurrence clusters were reported to appear linked to parvovirus B19, influenza, CMV and Epstein-Barr virus. Correlated functional status among segregating V segments might reflect linkage disequilibrium, but an unknown experimental factor could not be ruled out. In a later analysis, HLA-associated TCR beta chains were found to be more clonally expanded and to have lower generation probabilities than equally common non-associated chains. The study gave a list of about 160 TCR beta chains associated with cytomegalovirus. The sequencing pipeline was judged likely to have produced a cluster of highly shared sequence variants as a technical artifact. Presence/absence analyses assumed roughly uniform sequencing depth across donors, an assumption that may not hold. V-gene and J-gene trimming of TCR beta chains was associated with a missense DCLRE1C variant in a later genetic analysis, and the association was replicated in an independent cohort. It was suggested by the authors that the approach could potentially be generalized to other disease states and immunological phenotypes. Across donors, most TCR sequences were observed very rarely, whereas some public TCRs were present in many individuals. Because counts were too low, 15 to 20 rarely observed V segments, including chromosome 9 orphons, were excluded from the earlier analysis of fewer than 650 of the donors. Most CMV-associated TCR beta chains appeared to be HLA-restricted in a later analysis, and the HLA associations seemed to be driven largely by CMV exposure. Compared with the roughly 700-donor mean, donors in an Asian-associated ancestry cluster had fewer N-insertions in productive TCRs, according to a later genetic analysis. In a later analysis, TCR association rates were found to vary across HLA loci, with the most associated TCRs seen for DRB1 alleles and the fewest for HLA-C alleles. In an earlier analysis of 587 of the donors, most TCR beta V segments appeared in productive rearrangements about 87% or about 30% of the time, broadly matching IMGT annotations. A later analysis associated some 17,000 TCR beta sequences with specific HLA alleles at a false discovery rate of 0.05. In this cohort, only TCR beta chains were sequenced, and detectable features were limited by the absence of alpha or paired-chain data. For the cohort, immune exposure information was limited to CMV serostatus. In both the original and validation cohorts, the classifier was reported to diagnose cytomegalovirus status with high specificity and sensitivity. Because HLA typing was missing for some donors at each locus, association tests included only the typed subset. Assigning TCR associations to individual alleles was difficult when HLA alleles, especially DR and DQ, strongly co-occurred. A further reported finding was that TCR beta sequences accurately predicted the HLA-A and HLA-B alleles for most subjects in the first cohort. Three of the identified cytomegalovirus-associated TCR beta chains were confirmed in vitro to be specific for cytomegalovirus antigens.

In the case of this clone: Its antigen specificity is not known. Base qualities are not recorded, but no much larger clone differs from it by a single base.

Libraries were prepared through the immunoSEQ multiplex PCR assay. For the multiplex PCR, a mixture combining 60 forward primers for TCR Vbeta segments and 13 reverse primers for TCR Jbeta segments was used. A multiplex PCR assay on genomic DNA amplified the CDR3 region of rearranged TCR beta genes. The amplified TCR beta libraries were sequenced on the Illumina HiSeq System as 87-base-pair reads. Per the source publication's procedure: Across the 670 or so repertoires, a later analysis counted tens of millions of unique TCR beta chains, some 11 million of which were shared by at least two donors. Raw reads were error-corrected and collapsed into unique sequences by a nearest-neighbor algorithm in which closely related sequences were merged to remove PCR and sequencing errors. Alignment of CDR3 sequences to IMGT reference sequences was used to assign V, D and J gene segments. For a sequence to be retained, a match of at least six nucleotides to both a V gene segment and a J gene segment was required. A rearrangement was called productive if the CDR3 had no stop codons and remained in frame with V and J, and every other rearrangement was called non-productive. CDR3 was defined by IMGT convention, running from the second conserved V-encoded cysteine to the conserved J-encoded phenylalanine. Sequences without an unambiguous match to a single V gene segment were excluded from the earlier analysis of 450 to 650 of the donors. In an earlier analysis of some 590 of the donors, V segments were called functional above 56.7% productive rearrangements and were called segregating when the between-donor standard deviation exceeded 5%. A statistical classification framework was built to diagnose cytomegalovirus status from the catalog of TCR beta chain sequences. V and J gene assignment, in a later analysis, came from comparing TCR nucleotide sequences with IMGT/GENE-DB human TR gene sequences. A later analysis assigned CDR3 sequences and most-parsimonious VDJ recombination scenarios with the TCRdist pipeline. In a later analysis, each TCR beta chain was defined by its CDR3 amino acid sequence together with its V-gene family, and reads lacking a unique V-gene family were excluded. As a way to deal with suspected cross-contamination and a sequencing artifact, a later analysis dropped 500 to 700 nucleotide sequences that were highly shared and had low generation probability. In a later analysis, a clonal expansion index for each public chain was calculated from normalized within-repertoire ranks of inferred template counts. Generation probabilities in a later analysis came from a VDJ recombination model fitted to out-of-frame rearrangements, and those results were checked against IGoR. Hypergeometric tests were used in a later analysis to score TCR-TCR, TCR-HLA and TCR-CMV co-occurrence, with a repertoire-size bias correction applied to the TCR pairs. False discovery rates were estimated in a later analysis by permuting HLA or CMV assignments 20 times. In a later analysis, co-occurring TCRs were grouped using DBSCAN, with TCRdist sequence similarity added in when clustering inside HLA-allele-positive subsets. Repertoires with fewer than 30,000 or more than 120,000 public chains, plus five repertoires with anomalous nucleotide sharing, were excluded from co-occurrence clustering. As stored in TCRdb, this immuneACCESS dataset retains in-frame rearrangements with V and J assigned. A fraction of the clones does not appear; measured against another copy, unresolved V genes explain less than half of the discrepancy, and the remainder lacks a known reason. From that table come the V and J calls and clone size; the DNA was used to work out D and trimming. For this sample the table gives 110,000 to 150,000 clones, of which 78% were detected only once. The ten largest clones capture 2.8% of the sample.

The cohort was made up of 650 to 700 healthy bone marrow donors. At the time of sampling, every cohort member was nominally healthy, though immune exposures that went unrecorded were likely present. The donor was CMV seronegative and belonged to the group of over 300 seronegative cohort members. A peripheral blood sample was provided by each donor, and peripheral blood mononuclear cells were used for TCR beta sequencing. The Qiagen DNeasy Blood Extraction Kit was used to extract genomic DNA from the blood cell samples. From V the trimming removes 5 bases and from J it removes 5 bases, while the gene matches leave 2 bases of the junction unaccounted for. CDR1 SGHTA and CDR2 FQGNSA were looked up in the germline V gene. The CDR3 starts with the cysteine, ends with the phenylalanine, and has 13 residues. Solely the CDR3 DNA is kept, with 39 bases framed from the first base.

The sequence was obtained from a male donor in good health and CMV-seronegative. The sample comprised PBMCs. Recombination joined TRBV7-2 with TRBJ1-2, with TRBD1 matching 10 junction bases. The CDR3 region: CASSVGQGYGYTF. The sequenced DNA is TGTGCCAGCAGCGTGGGACAGGGGTATGGCTACACCTTC. The full variable domain, completed from the reference TRBV7-2 and TRBJ1-2 proteins outside the CDR3, reads GAGVSQSPSNKVTEKGKDVELRCDPISGHTALYWYRQSLGQGLEFLIYFQGNSAPDKSGLPSDRFSAERTGGSVSTLTIQRTQQEDSAVYLCASSVGQGYGYTFGSGTRLTVV.